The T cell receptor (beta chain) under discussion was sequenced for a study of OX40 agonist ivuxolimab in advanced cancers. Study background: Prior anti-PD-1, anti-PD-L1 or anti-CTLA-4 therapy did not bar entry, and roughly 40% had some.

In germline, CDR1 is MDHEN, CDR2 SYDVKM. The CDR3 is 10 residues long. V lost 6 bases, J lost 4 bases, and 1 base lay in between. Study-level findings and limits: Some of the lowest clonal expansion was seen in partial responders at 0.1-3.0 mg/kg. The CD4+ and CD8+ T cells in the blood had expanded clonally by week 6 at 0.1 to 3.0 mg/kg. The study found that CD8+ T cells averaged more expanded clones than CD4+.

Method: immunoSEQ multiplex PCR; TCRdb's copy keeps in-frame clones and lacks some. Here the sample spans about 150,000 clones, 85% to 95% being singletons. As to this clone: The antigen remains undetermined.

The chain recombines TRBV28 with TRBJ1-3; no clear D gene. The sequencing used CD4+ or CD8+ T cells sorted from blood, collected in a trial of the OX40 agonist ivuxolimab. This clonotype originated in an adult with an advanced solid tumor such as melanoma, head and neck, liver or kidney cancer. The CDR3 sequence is CASSGNTIYF. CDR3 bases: TGTGCCAGCAGCGGAAACACCATATATTTT.